The present T cell receptor beta chain was sequenced within a study of T cells after somatic rescue of genetic block. Method: immunoSEQ multiplex PCR; TCRdb's copy keeps in-frame clones and lacks some. The sample yields approximately 9,800 clones, around 74% seen once. The germline CDR1 and CDR2 sequences are SGHKS and YYEKEE (reference sequence). CDR3 size: 18 residues. Trimming took 0 bases from V and 1 from J, leaving 17 bases between them. The clonotype was recovered from a boy aged 10-17 years. Sequencing was done on a sample of peripheral blood mononuclear cells (PBMCs). The genes are TRBV5-5 and TRBJ1-5; D perhaps matches TRBD1 (5 bases). As DNA, the CDR3 is TGTGCCAGCAGCTTGGGGCCGCGGGGGATCAGAAGCAATCAGCCCCAGCATTTT. It encodes CASSLGPRGIRSNQPQHF.